This T cell receptor (beta chain) was captured in a study of somatic mutations in cytotoxic T cells in rheumatoid arthritis. General study points: Rheumatoid arthritis patients showed CD8+ clonality increasing with age, unlike healthy controls. Antigen targets of the expanded CD8+ clones remained unidentified.

TCRdb's table, derived via immunoSEQ multiplex PCR, lists solely in-frame clones and lacks some. Among approximately 21,000 clones, 78% were seen once, and the ten largest hold roughly 10%. On this clone itself: The target antigen is unknown.

Germline-derived CDR1 and CDR2 are MGHRA and YSYEKL. J was trimmed by 0 bases and V by 0 bases; bases with no gene match: 8. There are 19 residues in the CDR3. The sample consisted of CD8+ T cells sorted from blood. The receptor's source is an adult with rheumatoid arthritis. The chain uses TRBV4-1 and TRBJ2-3; 11 bases map to TRBD2. CDR3 sequence: CASSQDGLAGGLSTDTQYF. CDR3 DNA: TGCGCCAGCAGCCAAGATGGGCTAGCGGGAGGCTTGAGCACAGATACGCAGTATTTT.